The 22 T cell receptor beta chains presented below share a single source sample, sequenced in a study of Ad26.COV2.S vaccination and SARS-CoV-2 variants. Sequencing was performed with immunoSEQ multiplex PCR; in TCRdb, only in-frame clones are kept and a portion is missing. The sample consists of some 290,000 clones, around four fifths of them appearing once. Treatment: around 19 received Ad26.COV2.S at low or high dose, single or two shots; about 5 received placebo; per-sample allocation not given. Day 63 after the first vaccine or placebo injection was the time point for sampling. The sequences come from peripheral blood, collected in a trial of Ad26.COV2.S vaccine versus placebo. These receptors all come from a person aged 18-60 years who received the Ad26.COV2.S COVID-19 vaccine or a placebo.

The rearrangement links TRBV27 to TRBJ1-2; no clear D gene. V lost 4 bases and J 7 bases, leaving 16 bases between the germline ends. Germline CDR1 and CDR2: MNHEY and SMNVEV (reference sequence). CDR3 size: 14 residues. DNA for the CDR3: TGTGCCAGCAGTTACAGTCAGTTCACCTCTGGCTACACCTTC. Translating gives CASSYSQFTSGYTF.

Concerning this clone itself: Other DNA sequences of this sample code for an identical CDR3. The rearrangement uses TRBV9 and TRBJ2-1; TRBD1 might be the D (6 bases). The CDR3 is 15 residues long. Between the trimmed V and J ends, which lost 0 bases and 4 bases, there was a span of 11 bases. Germline values: CDR1 SGDLS, CDR2 YYNGEE. The CDR3 bases are TGTGCCAGCAGCGTAGGTGGGGGCGCGTACAATGAGCAGTTCTTC. Amino acid sequence: CASSVGGGAYNEQFF.

V gene TRBV4-2 combines with J gene TRBJ2-3, with D perhaps assigned TRBD1 or TRBD2 (6 bases each). The ends were cut back, 8 bases at V and 2 bases at J, with 17 bases in the middle. CDR3 length: 15 residues. CDR1 and CDR2 from the germline V gene are LGHNA and YNFKEQ. Written as DNA, the CDR3 is TGTGCCAGCCACGCGGTAGGGGGGTCCACAGATACGCAGTATTTT. Translated: CASHAVGGSTDTQYF.

This clone was seen once. V is TRBV19 and J is TRBJ1-2, with 8 bases lining up with TRBD1. In germline, CDR1 is LNHDA, CDR2 SQIVND (reference sequence). This CDR3 is 14 amino acids long. V shed 6 bases and J 7 bases; nucleotides not matched to a gene: 10. The CDR3 sequence is CASRQTGAAAGYTF. The CDR3 nucleotides read TGTGCCAGTAGACAGACAGGGGCGGCTGCTGGCTACACCTTC.

In its sample, this clone was seen once. The chain links TRBV6-6 to TRBJ1-6; no clear D. Trimming pared 2 bases from V and 14 bases from J, leaving 10 bases between. This CDR3 comprises 12 residues. Looked up from germline, CDR1 is MNHNY and CDR2 is SVGAGI (reference sequence). The CDR3 DNA follows: TGTGCCAGCAGTTACACCACCGGCGCCCTCCACTTT. Its translation is CASSYTTGALHF.

The chain employs TRBV19 and TRBJ1-5, with 7 bases fitting TRBD1. The V segment lost 7 bases and the J segment 4 bases; nucleotides outside the gene matches: 16. The germline gives CDR1 LNHDA, CDR2 SQIVND (reference sequence). This CDR3 has 17 amino acids. The CDR3 region is CASTSPLATGLNQPQHF. CDR3 nucleotide sequence: TGTGCCAGTACCAGCCCCCTAGCGACAGGGTTGAATCAGCCCCAGCATTTT.

This chain uses TRBV29-1 with TRBJ1-1; D remains ambiguous. The V gene's germline CDR1 is SQVTM and CDR2 ANQGSEA. The V end lost 8 bases, the J end lost 3 bases, and 16 bases lay between the germline ends. This CDR3 has 13 amino acids. CDR3 sequence reads: CSSKALSDTEAFF. Here the CDR3 DNA reads TGCAGCTCCAAGGCCCTAAGCGACACTGAAGCTTTCTTT.

The chain carries TRBV28 and TRBJ1-3; 7 bases map to TRBD1. In germline, CDR1 is MDHEN, CDR2 SYDVKM. The trim removed 5 bases at V and 0 bases at J, leaving 7 bases unmatched. There are 16 residues in the CDR3. The CDR3 bases are TGTGCCAGCAGTAAGGACAGGCGACTCTCTGGAAACACCATATATTTT. Encoded protein: CASSKDRRLSGNTIYF. Full variable domain (missing parts from reference TRBV28 and TRBJ1-3): DVKVTQSSRYLVKRTGEKVFLECVQDMDHENMFWYRQDPGLGLRLIYFSYDVKMKEKGDIPEGYSVSREKKERFSLILESASTNQTSMYLCASSKDRRLSGNTIYFGEGSWLTVV.

The gene calls are TRBV11-2 and TRBJ1-2; D is ambiguous. The germline gives CDR1 SGHAT, CDR2 FQNNGV. This CDR3 has 14 residues. Trimming removed 5 bases from V and 7 bases from J, with 17 bases in between. The CDR3 here is CASSPSPFQTGYTF. The DNA of the CDR3 is TGTGCCAGCAGCCCCTCCCCATTCCAGACTGGCTACACCTTC.

The V call is TRBV13, the J call TRBJ2-1; perhaps D is TRBD1 or TRBD2 (5 bases each). Looked up from germline, CDR1 is PRHDT and CDR2 is FYEKMQ (reference sequence). The V gene lost 5 bases and the J gene lost 5 bases, with 10 bases spanning the gap. CDR3 length: 13 residues. The CDR3 nucleotides read TGTGCCAGCAGCCGGGACGCCCACAATGAGCAGTTCTTC. Amino acid sequence: CASSRDAHNEQFF.

This chain joins TRBV7-3 and TRBJ1-1; D is unclear. Trimming removed 2 bases from V and 6 bases from J, with 10 bases in between. The CDR3 totals 13 residues. Germline V gives CDR1 SGHTA, CDR2 FQGTGA. The CDR3 DNA reads TGTGCCAGCAGCTTAGAGTTTTCATCTGAAGCTTTCTTT. Translated: CASSLEFSSEAFF.

The chain links TRBV7-9 to TRBJ2-7; a possible D gene is TRBD2 (6 bases). V was cut by 5 bases and J by 6 bases, with 17 bases left in between. The CDR3 runs to 14 residues. From germline, CDR1 is SEHNR and CDR2 FQNEAQ (reference sequence). In DNA form, the CDR3 reads TGTGCCAGCAGCCCGCAGGGAGGAGGTGGCGAGCAGTACTTC. The encoded protein is CASSPQGGGGEQYF.

The gene calls are TRBV6-1 and TRBJ1-2, with D tentatively TRBD1 (6 bases). CDR3 length: 14 amino acids. The V gene lost 1 base and the J gene lost 4 bases, with 10 bases spanning the gap. The germline V gene has CDR1 MNHNS and CDR2 SASEGT. CDR3 sequence: CASSEVGGIYGYTF. The CDR3 nucleotides read TGTGCCAGCAGTGAAGTGGGGGGCATCTATGGCTACACCTTC.

This chain links TRBV19 with TRBJ2-5, with no clear D. Germline V gene data show CDR1 as LNHDA and CDR2 as SQIVND (reference sequence). V gave up 7 bases and J gave up 5 bases, with 11 bases separating them. This CDR3 comprises 12 residues. The DNA for the CDR3 is TGTGCCAGTAAGGGAACGTCGGAGACCCAGTACTTC. Amino acids: CASKGTSETQYF.

This rearrangement joins TRBV7-3 to TRBJ2-5; TRBD1 agrees at 9 bases. With V trimmed by 5 bases and J by 4 bases, 5 bases remained unmatched. Germline CDR1 and CDR2: SGHTA and FQGTGA. The CDR3 length is 14 residues. Here the CDR3 reads CASSPDRGSETQYF. In nucleotides, the CDR3 is TGTGCCAGCAGCCCGGACAGGGGATCAGAGACCCAGTACTTC.

V usage is TRBV6-5 and J usage is TRBJ1-2; the D gene is possibly TRBD1 (5 bases). Trimming stripped 0 bases from V and 6 bases from J, with 11 bases between. This CDR3 has 14 residues. Germline V gene data show CDR1 as MNHEY and CDR2 as SVGAGI. DNA for the CDR3: TGTGCCAGCAGTTACTCGGGGACGCGGGATGGCTACACCTTC. Translating it yields CASSYSGTRDGYTF.

The chain is built from TRBV5-3 and TRBJ2-2; 9 bases align to TRBD1. TRBV5-3 belongs to the ORF category, with a function that is uncertain. CDR3 length equals 17 residues. The ends lost 4 bases at V and 1 base at J; junction bases unmatched: 8. The CDR3 region has the DNA TGTGCCAGAAGCCTTACGAAGGGACAGGGGAACACCGGGGAGCTGTTTTTT. This encodes CARSLTKGQGNTGELFF.

The chain carries TRBV5-1 and TRBJ1-6; 10 bases fit TRBD1. The junction had 5 bases not matched to a gene; V was cut back by 0 bases and J by 8 bases. CDR1 SGHRS and CDR2 YFSETQ come from the germline V gene. The CDR3 has 16 amino acids. In DNA, the CDR3 is TGCGCCAGCAGCTTGGAAGGGGACAGGGGATATTCACCCCTCCACTTT. Protein product: CASSLEGDRGYSPLHF.

This chain connects TRBV11-1 to TRBJ2-1, with D tentatively TRBD2 (6 bases). CDR1 is SGHAT and CDR2 is FQDESV in the germline V gene (reference sequence). Trimming stripped 5 bases from V and 2 bases from J, with 16 bases between. The CDR3 is 16 residues long. CDR3 protein: CASSTRLGPTYNEQFF. In nucleotides, the CDR3 is TGTGCCAGCAGCACCCGACTAGGGCCCACCTACAATGAGCAGTTCTTC.

Details on this clone: Other DNA variants within this sample encode the same CDR3. The rearrangement joins TRBV9 to TRBJ2-7, with D perhaps matching TRBD1 (6 bases). The germline V and J ends were trimmed by 0 bases and 2 bases, with 12 bases remaining between them. Germline values: CDR1 SGDLS, CDR2 YYNGEE. The CDR3 is 15 residues long. The CDR3 DNA is TGTGCCAGCAGCGTAGGAGGCAGGGGACCCTACGAGCAGTACTTC. Protein product: CASSVGGRGPYEQYF.

Notes on this clone: Additional DNA sequences in this sample encode the identical CDR3. V is TRBV6-5 and J is TRBJ2-2; D unresolved. The CDR3 is made up of 12 amino acids. Trimming shortened V by 1 base and J by 3 bases, and 0 bases separated the two germline ends. The germline CDR1 and CDR2 sequences are MNHEY and SVGAGI. Here the CDR3 DNA reads TGTGCCAGCAGTTACTACACCGGGGAGCTGTTTTTT. Residues: CASSYYTGELFF.

The genes are TRBV18 and TRBJ1-5; 8 nucleotides line up with TRBD1. The CDR3 consists of 16 residues. CDR1 is KGHSH and CDR2 is LQKENI in the germline V gene. J gave up 3 bases and V 2 bases, and 6 bases lay outside the gene matches. Here the CDR3 reads CASSPFGQGFNQPQHF. The DNA for the CDR3 is TGTGCCAGCTCACCATTTGGACAGGGTTTCAATCAGCCCCAGCATTTT.